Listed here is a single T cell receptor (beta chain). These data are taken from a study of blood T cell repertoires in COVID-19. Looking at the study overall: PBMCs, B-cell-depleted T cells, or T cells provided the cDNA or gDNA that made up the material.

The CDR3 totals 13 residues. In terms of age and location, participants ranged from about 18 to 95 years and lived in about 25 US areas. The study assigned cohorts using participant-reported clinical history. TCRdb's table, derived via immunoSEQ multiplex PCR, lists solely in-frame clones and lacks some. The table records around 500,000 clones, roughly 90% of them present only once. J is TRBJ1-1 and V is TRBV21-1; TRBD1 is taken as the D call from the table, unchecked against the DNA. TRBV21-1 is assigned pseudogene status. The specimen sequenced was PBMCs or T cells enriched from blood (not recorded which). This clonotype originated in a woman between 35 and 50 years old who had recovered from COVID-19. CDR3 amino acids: CASSKATDAEAFF. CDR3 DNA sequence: TGTGCCAGCAGCAAAGCCACAGATGCTGAAGCTTTCTTT.